The following is a TCR beta chain sequence with its context. The antigen is unknown. The data originate from a study of Ad26.COV2.S vaccination and SARS-CoV-2 variants. As for the study in general: Intramuscular Ad26.COV2.S at 5x10^10 or 1x10^11 viral particles.

The CDR3 runs to 13 residues. CDR1 GTSNPN and CDR2 SVGIG come from the germline V gene (reference sequence). V was cut by 2 bases and J by 2 bases, with 9 bases left in between. Treatment here: around 19 received Ad26.COV2.S at low or high dose, single or two shots; a few received placebo; per-sample allocation not given. On day 63 after the first injection, vaccine and placebo recipients gave samples. Study-level points and caveats: Reportedly, spike-specific CD8+ and CD4+ T cell responses achieved substantial breadth once vaccination had taken place.

Sequencing used immunoSEQ multiplex PCR; TCRdb keeps in-frame clones, though not all of them. The repertoire holds about 680,000 clones, with roughly 90% as singletons. This rearrangement joins TRBV30 to TRBJ1-1; D remains ambiguous. This sequence was found in a person between 18 and 65 years old who received the Ad26.COV2.S COVID-19 vaccine or a placebo. The specimen was peripheral blood, collected in a trial of Ad26.COV2.S vaccine versus placebo. The CDR3 sequence is CAWSLGVNTEAFF. The DNA for the CDR3 is TGTGCCTGGAGTTTGGGAGTCAACACTGAAGCTTTCTTT.